These 21 T cell receptor beta chains originate from one sample sequenced in a study of blood T cell repertoires in COVID-19. The data were produced by immunoSEQ multiplex PCR, yet TCRdb's version contains in-frame clones alone and is incomplete. The data contain about 56,000 clones, 80% to 85% of them seen just once; the ten biggest clones take up 10% to 15%. The sequenced sample consisted of peripheral blood. These receptors were obtained from a woman of 80 years or more with acute or convalescent COVID-19.

This clone was counted a single time. This chain uses TRBV20-1 with TRBJ2-7, with D possibly matching TRBD2 (6 bases). The germline gives CDR1 DFQATT, CDR2 SNEGSKA (reference sequence). V was cut by 6 bases and J by 4 bases, with 10 bases left in between. The length of the CDR3 is 11 residues. This chain's CDR3 is CSAETSYEQYF. CDR3 DNA: TGCAGTGCAGAGACTAGTTACGAGCAGTACTTC.

This clone was seen only a few times. The CDR3 DNA follows: TGTGCCAGCAGTCCAACCGGGACAGGGGGCCCTGAAGCTTTCTTT. This sequence encodes CASSPTGTGGPEAFF. The chain uses TRBV27 and TRBJ1-1; 12 bases line up with TRBD1. V shed 5 bases and J 6 bases; nucleotides not matched to a gene: 7. CDR1 and CDR2 (germline): MNHEY, SMNVEV (reference sequence). The CDR3 length is 15 residues.

This sequence joins TRBV6-1 and TRBJ1-3; TRBD1 matches at 7 bases. Trimming took 3 bases from V and 3 from J; bases not matched to a gene: 5. The germline CDR1 and CDR2 sequences are MNHNS and SASEGT. The CDR3 length is 15 residues. Here the CDR3 reads CASSETGLDGNTIYF. In DNA form, the CDR3 reads TGTGCCAGCAGTGAGACAGGGCTGGATGGAAACACCATATATTTT.

The rearrangement uses TRBV5-4 and TRBJ2-3; D is possibly TRBD1 (5 bases). With 4 bases removed from V and 0 bases from J, the gap between germline ends came to 12 bases. CDR1 and CDR2 (germline): SGHNT, YYREEE (reference sequence). This CDR3 contains 15 residues. The CDR3 coding sequence is TGTGCCAGCAGCCCCGGACAAGGAAGCACAGATACGCAGTATTTT. Protein sequence: CASSPGQGSTDTQYF.

The gene calls are TRBV6-5 and TRBJ1-1; D unresolved. V lost 11 bases to trimming and J lost 1 base, with 11 bases between them. The CDR3 length is 12 residues. Germline V gene lookup returns CDR1 MNHEY and CDR2 SVGAGI. The chain's CDR3 is CAAIRGNTEAFF. CDR3 in DNA: TGTGCCGCGATCAGAGGGAACACTGAAGCTTTCTTT.

The chain joins TRBV6-6 to TRBJ1-2; weak D call: TRBD1 (5 bases). V lost 4 bases, J lost 6 bases, and 12 bases lay in between. Germline CDR1 is MNHNY and CDR2 is SVGAGI (reference sequence). CDR3 length equals 13 residues. The CDR3 here is CASSSIGADGYTF. The DNA for the CDR3 is TGTGCCAGCAGTTCGATAGGGGCGGATGGCTACACCTTC.

This chain uses TRBV4-2 with TRBJ2-5, with 10 positions matching TRBD1. V lost 0 bases, J lost 5 bases, and 6 bases stayed unmatched. From germline, CDR1 is LGHNA and CDR2 YNFKEQ. CDR3 length: 16 residues. The CDR3 loop is CASSQDWGQGSETQYF. The CDR3 DNA follows: TGTGCCAGCAGCCAAGATTGGGGACAGGGGAGCGAGACCCAGTACTTC.

V usage is TRBV4-1 and J usage is TRBJ1-5; D is perhaps TRBD1 (6 bases). The CDR3 is 17 amino acids. V shed 1 base and J shed 2 bases, with 15 bases lying between them. The V gene's germline CDR1 is MGHRA and CDR2 YSYEKL. The CDR3 DNA follows: TGCGCCAGCAGCCAAGGGCGGGGGGCATTAGGCAATCAGCCCCAGCATTTT. It specifies CASSQGRGALGNQPQHF.

A word on this clone: The sample carries other DNA sequences with the same CDR3. The chain is built from TRBV6-4 and TRBJ1-2; D unresolved. V was trimmed by 3 bases and J by 2 bases, leaving 13 bases between them. This CDR3 is 15 amino acids long. The germline gives CDR1 MRHNA, CDR2 SNTAGT. The DNA for the CDR3 is TGTGCCAGCAGTGATTCAGCGGGCAAGAACTATGGCTACACCTTC. Translating gives CASSDSAGKNYGYTF.

The CDR3 loop is CASSPGQGGAFF. The CDR3 DNA reads as TGTGCCAGCAGCCCCGGACAGGGGGGAGCTTTCTTT. The J gene is TRBJ1-1, the V gene TRBV12-3 or TRBV12-4; TRBD1 aligns across 10 bases. V was clipped by 6 bases and J by 10 bases; unmatched bases: 5. The CDR3 runs to 12 residues.

V and J are TRBV7-9 and TRBJ1-6; 8 bases are a match to TRBD1. The CDR3 runs 14 residues. V was clipped by 5 bases and J by 8 bases; unmatched bases: 5. Per germline, CDR1 SEHNR and CDR2 FQNEAQ (reference sequence). The CDR3 DNA reads TGTGCCAGCAGCCCGGACAGGGCTCATTCACCCCTCCACTTT. This translates into CASSPDRAHSPLHF. Together with reference TRBV7-9 and TRBJ1-6, the CDR3 gives the full variable domain: DTGVSQNPRHKITKRGQNVTFRCDPISEHNRLYWYRQTLGQGPEFLTYFQNEAQLEKSRLLSDRFSAERPKGSFSTLEIQRTEQGDSAMYLCASSPDRAHSPLHFGNGTRLTVT.

In this sample, this clone turned up a few times. The chain joins TRBV10-1 to TRBJ1-1; D perhaps matches TRBD1 (6 bases). Per the germline V gene, CDR1 is WNHNN and CDR2 is SYGVQD (reference sequence). The CDR3 covers 13 residues. V lost 5 bases to trimming and J lost 11 bases, with 18 bases between them. DNA of the CDR3: TGCGCCAGCAGTCGTGGACGGGACATCGGGGCTTTCTTT. It encodes CASSRGRDIGAFF.

The gene calls are TRBV30 and TRBJ1-5, with 9 bases fitting TRBD1. Trimming removed 0 bases from V and 3 bases from J; junction bases left unmatched: 9. The CDR3 has 17 residues. From germline, CDR1 is GTSNPN and CDR2 SVGIG (reference sequence). CDR3 sequence: CAWSVGLDRGINQPQHF. The CDR3 DNA is TGTGCCTGGAGTGTTGGTCTAGACAGGGGGATCAATCAGCCCCAGCATTTT.

Turning to this clone: At one end, the junction sequence differs from germline, possibly due to a read error. The V call is TRBV12-3 or TRBV12-4, the J call TRBJ1-2; maybe TRBD1 (5 bases). The CDR3 is 12 residues long. In nucleotides, the CDR3 is TGTGCCAGCATGGGGCCGAACTATGGCTACACCTTT. Protein sequence: CASMGPNYGYTF.

The rearrangement links TRBV7-8 to TRBJ1-1, with 9 bases matching TRBD1. V lost 1 base to trimming and J lost 1 base; unmatched junction nucleotides: 10. The CDR3 spans 18 residues. The germline V gene encodes CDR1 SGHVS and CDR2 FQNEAQ. The CDR3 region is CASSLVSQGAPWNTEAFF. CDR3 DNA sequence: TGTGCCAGCAGCTTAGTCTCACAGGGGGCGCCATGGAACACTGAAGCTTTCTTT.

V usage is TRBV5-6 and J usage is TRBJ2-2; D possibly corresponds to TRBD2 (6 bases). The germline V and J ends were trimmed by 1 base and 4 bases, with 14 bases remaining between them. Germline CDR1 and CDR2: SGHDT and YYEEEE. The CDR3 has 16 amino acids. The CDR3 DNA follows: TGTGCCAGCAGCTTGTTATCGGGGGATCGCACCGGGGAGCTGTTTTTT. This encodes CASSLLSGDRTGELFF.

The chain is built from TRBV2 and TRBJ2-7; D may be TRBD2 (6 bases). Germline lookup yields CDR1 SNHLY and CDR2 FYNNEI. Between the trimmed V and J ends, which lost 4 bases and 4 bases, there was a span of 17 bases. CDR3 length: 15 amino acids. CDR3 in DNA: TGTGCCAGCAGTGGGCTTACGGGAGCTTATTACGAGCAGTACTTC. Protein product: CASSGLTGAYYEQYF.

The chain links TRBV18 to TRBJ1-4, with 8 bases that match TRBD1. This CDR3 has 14 amino acids. Germline V gives CDR1 KGHSH, CDR2 LQKENI. Germline trimming cut 6 bases from V and 7 bases from J; bases unmatched to any gene: 7. The CDR3 nucleotides read TGTGCCAGCTCCCCGGGACAGGCCGTTGAAAAACTGTTTTTT. The encoded protein is CASSPGQAVEKLFF.

This clone was counted a single time. This rearrangement joins TRBV5-6 to TRBJ2-1; no definite D call. This CDR3 is 14 amino acids long. CDR1 is SGHDT and CDR2 is YYEEEE in the germline V gene. The V end lost 0 bases, the J end lost 2 bases, and 6 bases lay between the germline ends. The CDR3 here is CASSLGVAYNEQFF. DNA for the CDR3: TGTGCCAGCAGCTTGGGAGTCGCCTACAATGAGCAGTTCTTC. The full variable domain, in which reference TRBV5-6 and TRBJ2-1 provide the parts outside the CDR3, is DAGVTQSPTHLIKTRGQQVTLRCSPKSGHDTVSWYQQALGQGPQFIFQYYEEEERQRGNFPDRFSGHQFPNYSSELNVNALLLGDSALYLCASSLGVAYNEQFFGPGTRLTVL.

This clone was picked up a small number of times. This chain links TRBV3-1 (or the pseudogene TRBV3-2) with TRBJ1-5; 8 positions agree with TRBD1. The CDR3 is 14 residues long. The V gene's germline CDR1 is LGHDT and CDR2 YNNKEL (reference sequence). V lost 4 bases, J lost 4 bases, and 3 bases stayed unmatched. The chain's CDR3 is CASSPDRENQPQHF. The CDR3 region has the DNA TGTGCCAGCAGCCCGGACAGGGAAAATCAGCCCCAGCATTTT.

The rearrangement links TRBV30 to TRBJ1-5; tentatively, D is TRBD1 (6 bases). V shed 0 bases and J shed 8 bases, with 11 bases lying between them. CDR1 is GTSNPN and CDR2 is SVGIG in the germline V gene (reference sequence). The CDR3 spans 13 residues. CDR3 in DNA: TGTGCCTGGAGTGTAAGCAGGGGTGAGCCCCAGCATTTT. Its protein is CAWSVSRGEPQHF.